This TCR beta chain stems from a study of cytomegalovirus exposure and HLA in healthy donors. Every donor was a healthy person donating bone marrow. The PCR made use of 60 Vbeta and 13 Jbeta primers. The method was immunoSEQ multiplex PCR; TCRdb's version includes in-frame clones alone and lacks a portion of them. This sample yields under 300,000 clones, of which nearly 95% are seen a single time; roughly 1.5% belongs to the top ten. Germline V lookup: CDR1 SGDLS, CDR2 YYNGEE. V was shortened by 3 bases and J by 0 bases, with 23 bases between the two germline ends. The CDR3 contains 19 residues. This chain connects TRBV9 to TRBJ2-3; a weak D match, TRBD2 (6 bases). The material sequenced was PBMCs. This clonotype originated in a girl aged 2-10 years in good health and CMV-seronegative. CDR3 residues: CASSEDWLGQRASTDTQYF. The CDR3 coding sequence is TGTGCCAGCAGCGAGGACTGGCTCGGGCAGCGGGCTAGCACAGATACGCAGTATTTT.